This passage covers 8 T cell receptor beta chains from one sample sequenced in a study of T cell responses to AZD1222 COVID-19 vaccine. The protocol was immunoSEQ multiplex PCR, while the TCRdb copy is restricted to in-frame clones and leaves out a portion. The data contain fewer than 150,000 clones, around nine tenths of them singletons. Material: peripheral blood, obtained on day 0 of AZD1222 vaccination. The receptor set was obtained from an adult in good health.

The chain is built from TRBV6-5 and TRBJ1-6, with D perhaps TRBD1 (6 bases). The CDR3 spans 13 residues. V gave up 6 bases and J gave up 7 bases, with 10 bases separating them. Germline V lookup: CDR1 MNHEY, CDR2 SVGAGI. The CDR3 reads CASSITGNSPLHF. CDR3 in DNA: TGTGCCAGCAGCATCACAGGGAATTCACCCCTCCACTTT.

The rearrangement uses TRBV2 and TRBJ2-7; D unclear. Germline V lookup: CDR1 SNHLY, CDR2 FYNNEI. The CDR3 runs to 14 residues. The V and J ends lost 7 bases and 0 bases respectively, with 13 bases between them. CDR3 protein: CASIQNPSSYEQYF. The CDR3 DNA follows: TGTGCCAGCATACAGAATCCGAGCTCCTACGAGCAGTACTTC.

V usage is TRBV5-1 and J usage is TRBJ1-1, with 8 bases lining up with TRBD1. Germline loops: CDR1 SGHRS, CDR2 YFSETQ. This CDR3 has 14 amino acids. Losses at the gene ends were 0 bases for V and 9 bases for J; bases not matched to a gene: 7. The CDR3 sequence: CASSLVGQGHQAFF. In DNA, the CDR3 is TGCGCCAGCAGCTTGGTAGGACAGGGCCATCAAGCTTTCTTT.

The chain employs TRBV7-9 and TRBJ1-3; no clear D gene. Germline CDR1 is SEHNR and CDR2 is FQNEAQ (reference sequence). CDR3 length: 14 amino acids. Trimming cost V 3 bases and J 1 base, with 7 bases left between them. CDR3 bases: TGTGCCAGCAGCTTTGGAGCGTCTGGAAACACCATATATTTT. It encodes CASSFGASGNTIYF.

J is TRBJ2-7 and V is TRBV25-1; 10 bases map to TRBD1. The CDR3 contains 15 residues. From germline, CDR1 is MGHDK and CDR2 SYGVNS. V was clipped by 5 bases and J by 7 bases; unmatched bases: 11. CDR3 DNA: TGTGCCAGCAGTTTACGGGACAGGGGATCTAATGAGCAGTACTTC. This gives the protein CASSLRDRGSNEQYF.

The rearrangement joins TRBV9 to TRBJ2-1; 10 bases map to TRBD2. Losses at the gene ends were 6 bases for V and 3 bases for J; bases not matched to a gene: 12. CDR3 length equals 17 residues. The germline V gene encodes CDR1 SGDLS and CDR2 YYNGEE. The CDR3 DNA reads as TGTGCCAGCATGCCTCTAGCGGGAGACCCTCACTACAATGAGCAGTTCTTC. This sequence encodes CASMPLAGDPHYNEQFF.

The gene calls are TRBV3-1 (or the pseudogene TRBV3-2) and TRBJ2-1; D call uncertain. The CDR3 loop spans 12 amino acids. Trimming removed 1 base at V and 10 bases at J, with 8 bases between. Per the germline V gene, CDR1 is LGHDT and CDR2 is YNNKEL (reference sequence). The CDR3 sequence: CASSQVLKEQFF. The CDR3 region has the DNA TGTGCCAGCAGCCAAGTTCTCAAGGAGCAGTTCTTC.

The chain couples TRBV6-5 to TRBJ1-5; possibly TRBD1 for D (6 bases). Per germline, CDR1 MNHEY and CDR2 SVGAGI. Trimming cost V 6 bases and J 6 bases, with 12 bases left between them. CDR3 length: 13 amino acids. CDR3 residues: CASSDRRGQPQHF. CDR3 nucleotide sequence: TGTGCCAGCAGCGACAGGAGGGGTCAGCCCCAGCATTTT.